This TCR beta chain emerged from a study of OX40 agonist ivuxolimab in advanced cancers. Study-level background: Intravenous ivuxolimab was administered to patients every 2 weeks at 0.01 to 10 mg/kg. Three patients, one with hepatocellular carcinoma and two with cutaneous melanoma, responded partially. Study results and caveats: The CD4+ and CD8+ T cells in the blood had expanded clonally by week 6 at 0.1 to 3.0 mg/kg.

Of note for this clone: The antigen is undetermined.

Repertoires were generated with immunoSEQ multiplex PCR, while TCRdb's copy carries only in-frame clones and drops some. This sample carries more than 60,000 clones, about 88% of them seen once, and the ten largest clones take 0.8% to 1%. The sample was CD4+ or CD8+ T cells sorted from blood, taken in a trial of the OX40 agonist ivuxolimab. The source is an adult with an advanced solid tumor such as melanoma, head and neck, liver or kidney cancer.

CDR3 nucleotides: TGTGCCAGCAGCAAGGGAATGGCTACGCAGTATTTT. As protein: CASSKGMATQYF. The chain has TRBV21-1 and TRBJ2-3. TRBV21-1 is labeled a pseudogene. This CDR3 has 12 residues.